This T cell receptor (beta chain) emerged from a study of T cells and Merkel cell carcinoma outcomes. Using immunoSEQ multiplex PCR, the repertoire was profiled, and TCRdb retains in-frame clones only, with some absent. The sample contains some 19,000 clones, approximately 80% of which appear only once. Deletions cut 6 bases from V and 4 bases from J, with 9 bases between. The CDR3 runs to 12 residues. Germline V gives CDR1 MNHNY, CDR2 SVGAGI (reference sequence). The sequence came from a human donor with Merkel cell carcinoma. Sequenced material: tumor tissue from Merkel cell carcinoma. The genes are TRBV6-6 and TRBJ1-1; D not resolved. The CDR3 loop is CASRAGFTEAFF. CDR3 sequence (DNA): TGTGCCAGCAGGGCTGGGTTCACTGAAGCTTTCTTT.